A selection of T cell receptor beta chains follows, all from one sample in a study of blood T cells in healthy people across ages. TCRdb used MiXCR to reprocess the 5' RACE reads, holding one entry per CDR3 protein. The table lists hundreds of thousands of distinct CDR3 sequences, 21% of them singletons. The sequencing sample was made of blood. Receptors originate from a man aged 70 or older in good health. CDR3s include the opening cysteine and the closing phenylalanine or tryptophan. D genes are given only for firm matches. Size tells how often a clone was seen (once, few, many) or the class of an expanded clone, and some rows leave it out.

v_call	d_call	j_call	clone_size	cdr3_nt	cdr3_aa
TRBV9	.	TRBJ2-7	.	TGTGCCAGCAGCGCTCCGGGACACCGATCCTACGAGCAGTACTTC	CASSAPGHRSYEQYF
TRBV6-5	TRBD2	TRBJ2-1	many	TGTGCCAGCAGTCCTGATAGCGGGAGTTGGTATGAGCAGTTCTTC	CASSPDSGSWYEQFF
TRBV5-1	.	TRBJ1-3	few	TGCGCCAGCAGCTCCGGGACTGTGGGAAACACCATATATTTT	CASSSGTVGNTIYF
TRBV7-9	.	TRBJ2-1	few	TGTGCCAGCAGTGGGAATACCCTTTACAATGAGCAGTTCTTC	CASSGNTLYNEQFF
TRBV27	.	TRBJ1-1	few	TGTGCCAGCAGTACGACATTCCGGAACACTGAAGCTTTCTTT	CASSTTFRNTEAFF
TRBV20-1	TRBD2	TRBJ2-1	few	TGCAGTGCTAGGACTAGCGGGAGAGGCAATGAGCAGTTCTTC	CSARTSGRGNEQFF
TRBV11-2	TRBD2	TRBJ2-3	few	TGTGCCAGCAGCTTAGGCGTGATAGCGGGAGGCACAGATACGCAGTATTTT	CASSLGVIAGGTDTQYF
TRBV6-1	.	TRBJ1-6	.	TGTGCCAGCAGCAAGAAGGCAGCGGAGGTCCTTTCACCCCTCCACTTT	CASSKKAAEVLSPLHF
TRBV6-6	TRBD1	TRBJ2-7	.	TGTGCCAGCAGCGTAAGACAGGGAAACTCCTACGAGCAGTACTTC	CASSVRQGNSYEQYF
TRBV10-2	.	TRBJ2-7	.	TGCGCCAGCAGTGACACGGAGACCTACGAGCAGTACTTC	CASSDTETYEQYF
TRBV1	.	TRBJ2-4	.	TGCACCAGCAGCCAAGAGGAGCTAGCCAAAAACATTCAGTACTTC	CTSSQEELAKNIQYF
TRBV6-6	.	TRBJ2-5	few	TGTGCCAGCAGTACCCCGGGACGGCCCCAAGAGACCCAGTACTTC	CASSTPGRPQETQYF
TRBV29-1	.	TRBJ2-4	.	TGCAGCGCCGCGCCCCTAGCCAAAAACAGTCAGTACTTC	CSAAPLAKNSQYF
TRBV5-1	.	TRBJ2-5	.	TGCGCCAGCAGCTTGATAGATACTCCGACCCAGTACTTC	CASSLIDTPTQYF
TRBV28	.	TRBJ2-4	few	TGTGCCAGCAGCGCCAGACTATCTCTAGCCAAAAACATTCAGTACTTC	CASSARLSLAKNIQYF
TRBV6-5	TRBD2	TRBJ2-5	many	TGTGCCAGCAGTTACTCGGGGGGACTAGCGGGAGGTAACCAAGAGACCCAGTACTTC	CASSYSGGLAGGNQETQYF
TRBV5-6	TRBD2	TRBJ2-3	.	TGTGCCAGCAGCTTGGCCCCGACTAGCGGGCGCACAGATACGCAGTATTTT	CASSLAPTSGRTDTQYF
TRBV20-1	.	TRBJ2-4	many	TGCAGTGCTAGAGACGGGATAACTGAAAACATTCAGTACTTC	CSARDGITENIQYF
TRBV4-1	TRBD2	TRBJ2-1	few	TGCGCCAGCAGCTCCCCGGCGGGAGCGGTGTTGTACAATGAGCAGTTCTTC	CASSSPAGAVLYNEQFF
TRBV2	TRBD2	TRBJ2-1	.	TGTGCCGCTGCCCCGACTAGCGGGAGTACGAATGAGCAGTTCTTC	CAAAPTSGSTNEQFF
TRBV11-2	.	TRBJ2-7	few	TGTGCCAGCAGCTCCATCTATTACGAGCAGTACTTC	CASSSIYYEQYF
TRBV6-1	.	TRBJ1-1	.	TGTGCCAGCAGTGAGAACTCCCACGCATGGAGTCCTAGGGCTTTCTTT	CASSENSHAWSPRAFF
TRBV5-5	.	TRBJ1-2	.	TGTGCCAGCAGCTTGGTCAGGTACGACTATGGCTACACCTTC	CASSLVRYDYGYTF
TRBV20-1	TRBD2	TRBJ2-7	.	TGCAGTGCAGGCGGGAGTTTGGGGGAGCAGTACTTC	CSAGGSLGEQYF
TRBV20-1	.	TRBJ1-2	.	TGCAGTGCCATAGGAGGGTTGGACTACACCTTC	CSAIGGLDYTF
TRBV6-5	TRBD1	TRBJ2-7	many	TGTGCCAGCAGCCAGACAGGGTGGGATAATGAGCAGTACTTC	CASSQTGWDNEQYF
TRBV28	TRBD1	TRBJ2-3	few	TGTGCCAGCAGAAAGACCGGGACAGGGGTCGGGGATACGCAGTATTTT	CASRKTGTGVGDTQYF
TRBV25-1	.	TRBJ2-7	.	TGTGCCACCCAATCGACCGGGACTTTTGTCTACGAGCAGTACTTC	CATQSTGTFVYEQYF
TRBV9	.	TRBJ2-2	few	TGTGCCAGCAGCGTAGACGGGATGAACACCGGGGAGCTGTTTTTT	CASSVDGMNTGELFF
TRBV6-2/TRBV6-3	.	TRBJ2-5	few	TGTGCCAGCAGTCGGGCAGGGTACCAAGAGACCCAGTACTTC	CASSRAGYQETQYF
TRBV5-1	.	TRBJ2-1	.	TGCGCCAGCAGCGAACCAGGGGTAAATGAGCAGTTCTTC	CASSEPGVNEQFF
TRBV28	.	TRBJ1-2	.	TGTGCCAGCAGTTCCACGCCCTTAGCGGGCTACACCTTC	CASSSTPLAGYTF
TRBV12-3/TRBV12-4	.	TRBJ2-2	.	TGTGCCAGCAGTTCATATAGCAGCGCGAACACCGGGGAGCTGTTTTTT	CASSSYSSANTGELFF
TRBV18	.	TRBJ1-4	few	TGTGCCAGCCCACCGGGCGAGAAGAAAAATGAAAAACTGTTTTTT	CASPPGEKKNEKLFF
TRBV24-1	TRBD1	TRBJ1-4	few	TGTGCCACCAGTGAGGGGACAGGGGGTAATGAAAAACTGTTTTTT	CATSEGTGGNEKLFF
TRBV6-2/TRBV6-3	.	TRBJ2-3	.	TGTGCCAGCAGGCCCGGTGAAGGTTACACAGATACGCAGTATTTT	CASRPGEGYTDTQYF
TRBV15	.	TRBJ1-1	.	TGTGCCACCAGCAGAGTGCTCCGCACTGAAGCTTCCTTT	CATSRVLRTEASF
TRBV6-5	.	TRBJ2-5	.	TGTGCCAGCAGTTATTTCGGTCAAGAGACCCAGTACTTC	CASSYFGQETQYF
TRBV28	.	TRBJ1-2	.	TGTGCCGGCAGTTTGGTCGCTAACTATGGCTACACCTTC	CAGSLVANYGYTF
TRBV4-1	.	TRBJ2-1	many	TGCGCCAGCAGCCTAAGATCCGGGAGCTCTGGTGATGAGCAGTTCTTC	CASSLRSGSSGDEQFF
TRBV10-3	.	TRBJ2-7	few	TGTGCCATCAGTGAAGGTCAGCCCGGGGTCGAGCAGTACTTC	CAISEGQPGVEQYF
TRBV19	.	TRBJ2-5	.	TGTGCCAGTAGTAAAATAGGGCTAGCTAACGAAGAGACCCACTACTTC	CASSKIGLANEETHYF
TRBV2	.	TRBJ2-1	.	TGTGCCAGCTCTCTGGCCGGGACTGGTCCTATGGGGCCTTTCTTC	CASSLAGTGPMGPFF
TRBV14	TRBD2	TRBJ2-1	few	TGTGCCAGCAGCCGCCTAGGGACTAGCAATAATGAGCAGTTCTTC	CASSRLGTSNNEQFF
TRBV18	.	TRBJ2-2	few	TGTGCCAGCTCACCACGGCCAACAGGGAACACCGGGGAGCTGTTTTTT	CASSPRPTGNTGELFF